This T cell receptor (beta chain) is drawn from a study of blood T cell repertoires in COVID-19 (dated by TCRdb to 2018 to 2020). Background on the whole study: Samples covering the acute and convalescent phases of COVID-19 were provided by collaborators in the United States, Italy and Spain. Where available, HLA class I and class II types were obtained from metadata supplied by the sample provider rather than from assay-based typing. The repertoires were made available in a free public database intended to serve as a resource for research on the immune response to SARS-CoV-2. The prospective study material was composed of cDNA or gDNA derived from T cells, B-cell-depleted T cells, or PBMCs. Deeply sampled blood TCRbeta repertoires from subjects exposed to, actively infected with, or recovered from COVID-19 were included in the dataset. Nearly every sample came with metadata listing a de-identified subject ID, COVID-19 status, age in years and sex. The samples were drawn from the first 160 participants of the ongoing ImmuneRACE study and from 1,254 subjects provided by 6 global collaborators.

The research as a whole found: Clinical and demographic metadata were provided uncurated, with the amount varying by source and participant.

There are 15 amino acids in the CDR3, from cysteine to phenylalanine inclusive. The entry retains the CDR3 DNA only, 45 bases that are in frame from base 1. Germline trimming: 5 bases from V, 4 bases from J; junction bases outside gene matches: 8. Reading the germline V gene gives CDR1 SGHTA and CDR2 FQGTGA. Whole blood was collected in K2EDTA tubes by collaborating institutions according to the institutions' own protocols. For TCRbeta analysis, collaborator samples were shipped as frozen whole blood, as isolated PBMCs, or as DNA extracted from either sample type. Regarding this clone: The antigen it recognizes is unknown. No base quality information exists; no much larger clone differs at one position.

TCRbeta CDR3 regions were amplified from genomic DNA by means of the immunoSEQ Assay, a bias-controlled multiplex PCR. The published analysis was carried out like this. Nucleated cell counts per sample were estimated from amplification of reference gene primers within the assay. To quantify the absolute abundance of each unique TCRbeta CDR3 rearrangement, sequence reads were collapsed and filtered. For each sample, productive Simpson clonality was calculated as the square root of Simpson's diversity index over productive rearrangements. TCRdb holds this immuneACCESS table with in-frame rearrangements only. Some clones are missing; in checked studies, unresolved V genes explain under half, and the rest has no known cause. That table supplies the V and J calls and clone size; D and trimming were determined from the DNA. The sample table lists roughly 3,500 clones, 70% of them with a count of one. The ten largest clones take up around a fifth of the sample.

Sequencing was done on a sample of peripheral blood. This clonotype was obtained from a man aged 65-85 years with active COVID-19. The rearrangement combines TRBV7-3 with TRBJ2-1; 7 central bases correspond to TRBD2. The CDR3 region reads CASSPGTTHYNEQFF. The sequenced DNA is TGTGCCAGCAGCCCCGGGACTACCCATTACAATGAGCAGTTCTTC.